This TCR beta chain came from a study of blood T cell repertoires in COVID-19 (dated by TCRdb to between 2020 and 2021). Broadly, across the study: Samples covering the acute and convalescent phases of COVID-19 were provided by collaborators in the United States, Italy and Spain. A freely available public database, intended as a resource for researchers studying the immune response to SARS-CoV-2, is where the repertoires were released. The dataset comprised deeply sampled blood TCRbeta repertoires from subjects exposed to, actively infected with, or recovered from COVID-19. HLA class I and class II types, where available, came from metadata supplied by the sample provider rather than from assay-based typing. The samples were drawn from the first 160 participants of the ongoing ImmuneRACE study and from 950 to 1,500 subjects provided by 6 global collaborators. Sample metadata almost always included a de-identified subject ID, COVID-19 status, age in years and sex. The prospective study material was composed of cDNA or gDNA derived from T cells, B-cell-depleted T cells, or PBMCs.

This clone was seen a single time. This receptor's antigen is unknown. Per-base quality was not reported, and no clone a single base away is much larger than it. Paper-wide results and their limitations: The quantity of clinical and demographic metadata differed by source and by participant and was supplied without curation.

The immunoSEQ Assay, a bias-controlled multiplex PCR, was used to amplify TCRbeta CDR3 regions from genomic DNA. The authors' analysis ran thus. Nucleated cell counts per sample were estimated from amplification of reference gene primers within the assay. To quantify the absolute abundance of each unique TCRbeta CDR3 rearrangement, sequence reads were collapsed and filtered. For each sample, productive Simpson clonality was calculated by taking the square root of Simpson's diversity index across productive rearrangements. TCRdb retrieved this table from immuneACCESS and kept in-frame rearrangements only. Not all clones are present; in checked studies, unresolved V genes account for under half, and no reason is known for the remainder. V and J calls and clone size are given by that table; D and trimming were obtained from the DNA. The sample table lists 150,000 to 180,000 clones, approximately 85% of them with a count of one. Together, the top ten hold 0.6% to 0.7% of the sample.

At one collaborating source in Seattle, patients were enrolled during active infection and were followed longitudinally through the course of disease. Whole blood was collected in K2EDTA tubes by collaborating institutions according to the institutions' own protocols. For TCRbeta analysis, collaborator samples were shipped as frozen whole blood, as isolated PBMCs, or as DNA extracted from either sample type. This receptor was taken from a man aged 60 to 69 with COVID-19, enrolled during active disease. The sequencing sample was made of peripheral blood.

In nucleotide form, the sequence is TGTGCCAGCAGTTTATCTAGGGGGCCGTCAGCTAATGAAAAACTGTTTTTT. Its amino acids are CASSLSRGPSANEKLFF. The V and J segments used are TRBV27 and TRBJ1-4, with TRBD1 identical over 7 junction bases. Relative to germline, V is missing 0 bases and J is missing 3 bases, with 7 bases of the junction outside any gene match. CDR1 and CDR2 are read off the germline V gene (reference sequence) as MNHEY and SMNVEV. The CDR3 runs 17 residues from the cysteine to the phenylalanine. The kept DNA is CDR3 alone, 51 bases in frame from the first base.